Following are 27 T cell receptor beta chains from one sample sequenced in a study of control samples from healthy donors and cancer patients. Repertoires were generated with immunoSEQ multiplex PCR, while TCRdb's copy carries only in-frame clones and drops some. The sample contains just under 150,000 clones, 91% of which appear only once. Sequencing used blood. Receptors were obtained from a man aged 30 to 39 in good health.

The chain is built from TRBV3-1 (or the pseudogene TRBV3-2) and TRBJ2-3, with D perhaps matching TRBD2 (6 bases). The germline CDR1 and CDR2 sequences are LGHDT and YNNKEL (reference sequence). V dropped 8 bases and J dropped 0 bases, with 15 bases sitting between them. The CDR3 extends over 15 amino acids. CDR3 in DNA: TGTGCCAGCGGGGAGACTAGGACTAGCACAGATACGCAGTATTTT. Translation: CASGETRTSTDTQYF.

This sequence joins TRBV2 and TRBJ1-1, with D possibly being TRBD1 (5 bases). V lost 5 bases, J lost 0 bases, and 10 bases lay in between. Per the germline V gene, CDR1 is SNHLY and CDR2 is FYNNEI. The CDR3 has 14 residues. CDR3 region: CASSFGTVNTEAFF. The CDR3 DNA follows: TGTGCCAGCAGTTTCGGGACGGTGAACACTGAAGCTTTCTTT.

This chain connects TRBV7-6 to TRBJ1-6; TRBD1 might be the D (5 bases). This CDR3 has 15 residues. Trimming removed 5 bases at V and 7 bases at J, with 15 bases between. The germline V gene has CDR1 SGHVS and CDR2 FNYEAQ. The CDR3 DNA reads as TGTGCCAGCAGCCTCGACCGGGGCCAAAATTCACCCCTCCACTTT. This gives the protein CASSLDRGQNSPLHF.

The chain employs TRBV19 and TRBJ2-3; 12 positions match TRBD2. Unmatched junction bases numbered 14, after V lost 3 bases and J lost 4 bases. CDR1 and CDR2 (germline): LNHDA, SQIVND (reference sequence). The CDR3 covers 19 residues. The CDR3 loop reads CASSISLAGGSQPSDTQYF. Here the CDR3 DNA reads TGTGCCAGTAGTATCTCCCTAGCGGGGGGGAGTCAACCCTCAGATACGCAGTATTTT. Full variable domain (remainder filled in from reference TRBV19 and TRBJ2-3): DGGITQSPKYLFRKEGQNVTLSCEQNLNHDAMYWYRQDPGQGLRLIYYSQIVNDFQKGDIAEGYSVSREKKESFPLTVTSAQKNPTAFYLCASSISLAGGSQPSDTQYFGPGTRLTVL.

CDR3 coding DNA: TGCGCCAGCAGTGAGTCGATCGGTCAGCCCCAGCATTTT. Encoded protein: CASSESIGQPQHF. The chain employs TRBV10-1 and TRBJ1-5; D not certain. Trimming cost V 0 bases and J 6 bases, with 6 bases left between them. The CDR3 runs 13 residues. The V gene's germline CDR1 is WNHNN and CDR2 SYGVQD (reference sequence).

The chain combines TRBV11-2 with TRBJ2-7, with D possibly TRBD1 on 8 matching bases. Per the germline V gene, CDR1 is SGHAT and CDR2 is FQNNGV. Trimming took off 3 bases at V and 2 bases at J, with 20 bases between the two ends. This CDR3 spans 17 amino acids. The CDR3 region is CASSLWGGQGAAYEQYF. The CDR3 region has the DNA TGTGCCAGCAGCTTGTGGGGGGGGCAGGGGGCCGCCTACGAGCAGTACTTC.

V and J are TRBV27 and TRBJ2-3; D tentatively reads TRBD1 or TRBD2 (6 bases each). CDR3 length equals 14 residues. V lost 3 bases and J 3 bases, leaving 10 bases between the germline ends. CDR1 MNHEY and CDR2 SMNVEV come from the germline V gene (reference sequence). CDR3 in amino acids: CASSLDSGTDTQYF. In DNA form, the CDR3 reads TGTGCCAGCAGTTTGGACAGCGGGACAGATACGCAGTATTTT.

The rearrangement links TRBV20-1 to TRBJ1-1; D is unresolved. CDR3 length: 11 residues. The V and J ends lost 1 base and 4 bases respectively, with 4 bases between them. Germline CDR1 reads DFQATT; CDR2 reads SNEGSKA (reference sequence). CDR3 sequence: CSARAATEAFF. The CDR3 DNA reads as TGCAGTGCTAGAGCGGCCACTGAAGCTTTCTTT.

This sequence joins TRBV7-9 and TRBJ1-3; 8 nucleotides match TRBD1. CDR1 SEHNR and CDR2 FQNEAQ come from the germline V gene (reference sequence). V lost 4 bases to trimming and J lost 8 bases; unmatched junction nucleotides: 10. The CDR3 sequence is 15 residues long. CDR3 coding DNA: TGTGCCAGCAGCTCTTTCTCACAGGGGGGTGACACCATATATTTT. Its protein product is CASSSFSQGGDTIYF.

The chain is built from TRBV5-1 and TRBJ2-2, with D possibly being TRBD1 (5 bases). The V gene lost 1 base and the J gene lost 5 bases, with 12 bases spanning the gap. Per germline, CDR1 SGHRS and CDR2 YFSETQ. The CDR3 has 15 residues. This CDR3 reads CASSLSTQGTGELFF. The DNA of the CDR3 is TGCGCCAGCAGCTTGTCAACTCAGGGTACCGGGGAGCTGTTTTTT.

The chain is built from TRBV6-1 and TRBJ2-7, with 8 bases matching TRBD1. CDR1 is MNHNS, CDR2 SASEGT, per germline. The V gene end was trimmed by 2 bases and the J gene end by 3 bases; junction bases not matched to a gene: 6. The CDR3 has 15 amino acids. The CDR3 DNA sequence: TGTGCCAGCAGTGAAACTGGGACAGGACTCTACGAGCAGTACTTC. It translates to CASSETGTGLYEQYF.

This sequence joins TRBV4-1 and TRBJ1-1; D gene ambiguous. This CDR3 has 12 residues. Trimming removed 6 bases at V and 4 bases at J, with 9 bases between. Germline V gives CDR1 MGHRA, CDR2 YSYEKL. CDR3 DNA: TGCGCCAGCAGTGATGGGAGCACTGAAGCTTTCTTT. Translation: CASSDGSTEAFF.

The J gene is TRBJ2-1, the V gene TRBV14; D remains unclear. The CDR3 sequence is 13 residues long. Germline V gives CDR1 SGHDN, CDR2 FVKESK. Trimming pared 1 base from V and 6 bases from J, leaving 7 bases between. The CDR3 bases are TGTGCCAGCAGCCAAGTTATCAGCAATGAGCAGTTCTTC. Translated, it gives CASSQVISNEQFF. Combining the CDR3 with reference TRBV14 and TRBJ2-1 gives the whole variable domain EAGVTQFPSHSVIEKGQTVTLRCDPISGHDNLYWYRRVMGKEIKFLLHFVKESKQDESGMPNNRFLAERTGGTYSTLKVQPAELEDSGVYFCASSQVISNEQFFGPGTRLTVL.

The CDR3, as DNA: TGTGCCAGCAGTTTTGGACAGGCCCTTGGAAACACCATATATTTT. Residues: CASSFGQALGNTIYF. This rearrangement joins TRBV28 to TRBJ1-3; 7 bases map to TRBD1. Germline V gene sequence: CDR1 MDHEN, CDR2 SYDVKM. CDR3 length: 15 residues. V was pared by 3 bases and J by 3 bases, with 5 bases of the junction left unmatched.

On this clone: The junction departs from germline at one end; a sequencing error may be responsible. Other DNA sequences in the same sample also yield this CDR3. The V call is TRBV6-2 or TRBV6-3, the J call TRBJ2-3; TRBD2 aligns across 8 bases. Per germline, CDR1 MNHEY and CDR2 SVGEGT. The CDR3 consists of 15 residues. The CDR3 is CASSKGLVETDTQYF. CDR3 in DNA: TGTGCCAGCAGCAAGGGACTAGTTGAAACAGATACACAGTATTTT.

The CDR3 protein is CATPGGRYNEQFF. The DNA for the CDR3 is TGTGCCACACCGGGGGGCCGGTACAATGAGCAGTTCTTC. The gene calls are TRBV5-4 and TRBJ2-1, with D possibly TRBD2 on 7 matching bases. The CDR3 spans 13 residues. Germline V lookup: CDR1 SGHNT, CDR2 YYREEE (reference sequence). Trimming removed 9 bases at V and 4 bases at J, with 14 bases between.

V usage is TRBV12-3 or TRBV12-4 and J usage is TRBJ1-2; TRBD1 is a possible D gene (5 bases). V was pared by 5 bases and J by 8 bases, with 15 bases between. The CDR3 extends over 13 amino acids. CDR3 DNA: TGTGCCAGCAGTCCGGGACGGCGGGGAGGCTACACCTTC. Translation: CASSPGRRGGYTF.

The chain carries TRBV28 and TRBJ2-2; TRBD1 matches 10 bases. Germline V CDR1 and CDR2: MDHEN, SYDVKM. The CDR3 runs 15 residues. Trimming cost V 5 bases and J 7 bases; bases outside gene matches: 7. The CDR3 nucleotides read TGTGCCAGCAGTCCGACAGGGGGCAGGAGCGGGGAGCTGTTTTTT. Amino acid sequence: CASSPTGGRSGELFF.

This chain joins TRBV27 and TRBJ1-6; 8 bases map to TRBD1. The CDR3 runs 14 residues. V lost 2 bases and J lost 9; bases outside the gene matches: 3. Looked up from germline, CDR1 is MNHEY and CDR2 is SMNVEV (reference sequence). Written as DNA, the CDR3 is TGTGCCAGCAGTTTAACAGGGGGGGGTTCACCCCTCCACTTT. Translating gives CASSLTGGGSPLHF.

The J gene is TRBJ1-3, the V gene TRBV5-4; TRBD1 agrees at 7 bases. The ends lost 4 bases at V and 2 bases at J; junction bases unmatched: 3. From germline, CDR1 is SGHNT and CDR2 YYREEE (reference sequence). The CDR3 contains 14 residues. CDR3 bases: TGTGCCAGCAGCCGCACAGGGGCTGGAAACACCATATATTTT. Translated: CASSRTGAGNTIYF.

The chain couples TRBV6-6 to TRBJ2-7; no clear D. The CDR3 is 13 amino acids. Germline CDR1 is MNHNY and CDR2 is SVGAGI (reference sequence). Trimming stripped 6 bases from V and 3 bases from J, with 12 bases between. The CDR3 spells CASRHPGGYEQYF. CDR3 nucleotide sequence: TGTGCCAGCAGGCACCCCGGCGGCTACGAGCAGTACTTC.

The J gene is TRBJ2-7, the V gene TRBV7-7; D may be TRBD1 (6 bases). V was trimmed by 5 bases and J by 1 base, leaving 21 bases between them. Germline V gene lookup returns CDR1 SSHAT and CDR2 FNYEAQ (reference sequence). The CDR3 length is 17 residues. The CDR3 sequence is CASSPPAGAIGSYEQYF. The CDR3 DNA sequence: TGTGCCAGCAGCCCCCCGGCAGGGGCAATAGGTTCCTACGAGCAGTACTTC.

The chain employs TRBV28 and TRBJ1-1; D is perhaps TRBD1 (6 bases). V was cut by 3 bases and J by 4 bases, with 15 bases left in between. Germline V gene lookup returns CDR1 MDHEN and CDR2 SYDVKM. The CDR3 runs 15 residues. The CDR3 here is CASSFSLGGGTEAFF. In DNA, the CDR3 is TGTGCCAGCAGTTTTTCGTTAGGGGGAGGCACTGAAGCTTTCTTT.

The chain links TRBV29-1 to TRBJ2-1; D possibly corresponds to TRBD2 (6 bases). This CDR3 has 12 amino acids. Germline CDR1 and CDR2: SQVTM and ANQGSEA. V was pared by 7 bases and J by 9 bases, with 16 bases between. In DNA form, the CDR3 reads TGCAGCGCTGATCGCGGGGAAAGTGAGCAGTTCTTC. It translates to CSADRGESEQFF.

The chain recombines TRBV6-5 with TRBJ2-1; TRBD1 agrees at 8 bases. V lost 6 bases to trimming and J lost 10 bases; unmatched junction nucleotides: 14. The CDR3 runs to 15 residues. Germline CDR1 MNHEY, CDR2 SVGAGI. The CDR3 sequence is CASSKDRAIRKEQFF. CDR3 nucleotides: TGTGCCAGCAGCAAGGACAGGGCAATTCGAAAGGAGCAGTTCTTC.

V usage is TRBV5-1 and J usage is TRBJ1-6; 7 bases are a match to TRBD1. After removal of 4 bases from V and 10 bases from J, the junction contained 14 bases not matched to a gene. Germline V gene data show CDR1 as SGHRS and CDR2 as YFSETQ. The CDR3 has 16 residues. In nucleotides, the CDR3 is TGCGCCAGCAGCGTACAGGGGCCCCTTAAGGGGTCACCCCTCCACTTT. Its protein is CASSVQGPLKGSPLHF.

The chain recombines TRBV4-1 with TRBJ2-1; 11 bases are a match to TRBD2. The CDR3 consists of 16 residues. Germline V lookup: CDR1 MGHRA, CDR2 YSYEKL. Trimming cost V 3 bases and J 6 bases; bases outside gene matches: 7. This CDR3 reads CASSQSLAGGPNEQFF. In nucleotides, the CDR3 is TGCGCCAGCAGCCAGAGTCTAGCGGGGGGACCCAATGAGCAGTTCTTC.